This TCR beta chain was sequenced for a study of blood T cell repertoires in COVID-19. Trimming pared 2 bases from V and 2 bases from J, leaving 10 bases between. This CDR3 is 14 amino acids long. Per the germline V gene, CDR1 is KGHSH and CDR2 is LQKENI. Profiling relied on immunoSEQ multiplex PCR, and the TCRdb table lists in-frame clones only, not all of them. Of a few hundred thousand clones in the sample, about nine tenths were seen once. The sequencing input was PBMCs or T cells enriched from blood (not recorded which). The clonotype originates from a woman aged 40 to 49 who had been exposed to COVID-19. This chain links TRBV18 with TRBJ2-7; a possible D gene is TRBD1 (5 bases). Here the CDR3 reads CASSPSDTTYEQYF. The DNA of the CDR3 is TGTGCCAGCTCACCATCGGACACCACCTACGAGCAGTACTTC.